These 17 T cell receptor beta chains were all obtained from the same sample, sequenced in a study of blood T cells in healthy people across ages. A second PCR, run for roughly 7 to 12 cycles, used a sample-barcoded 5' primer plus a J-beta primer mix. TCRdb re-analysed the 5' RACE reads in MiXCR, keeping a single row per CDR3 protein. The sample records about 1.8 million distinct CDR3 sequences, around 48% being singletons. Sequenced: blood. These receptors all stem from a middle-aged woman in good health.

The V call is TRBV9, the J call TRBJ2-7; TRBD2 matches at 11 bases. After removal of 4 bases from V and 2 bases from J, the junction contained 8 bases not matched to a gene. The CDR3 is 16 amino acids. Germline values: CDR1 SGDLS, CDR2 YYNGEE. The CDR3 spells CASSSGLAGRAYEQYF. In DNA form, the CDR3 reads TGTGCCAGCAGCAGTGGACTAGCGGGCCGAGCCTACGAGCAGTACTTC.

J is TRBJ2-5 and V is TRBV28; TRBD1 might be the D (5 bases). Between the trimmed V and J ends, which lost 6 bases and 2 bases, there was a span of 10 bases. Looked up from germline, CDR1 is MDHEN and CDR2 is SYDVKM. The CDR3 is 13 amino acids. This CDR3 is CASRPDRQETQYF. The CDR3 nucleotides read TGTGCCAGCAGGCCCGACAGACAAGAGACCCAGTACTTC.

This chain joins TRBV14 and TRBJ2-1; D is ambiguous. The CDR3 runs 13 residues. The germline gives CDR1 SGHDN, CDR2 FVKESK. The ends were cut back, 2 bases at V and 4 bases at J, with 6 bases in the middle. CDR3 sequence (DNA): TGTGCCAGCAGCCAATACGGGTACAATGAGCAGTTCTTC. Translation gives CASSQYGYNEQFF.

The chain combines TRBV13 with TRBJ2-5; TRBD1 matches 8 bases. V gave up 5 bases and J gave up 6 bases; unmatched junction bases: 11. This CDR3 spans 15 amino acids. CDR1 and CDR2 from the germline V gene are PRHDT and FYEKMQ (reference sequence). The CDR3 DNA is TGTGCCAGCAGCGATTTCGGACAGGGCGGAAAGACCCAGTACTTC. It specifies CASSDFGQGGKTQYF.

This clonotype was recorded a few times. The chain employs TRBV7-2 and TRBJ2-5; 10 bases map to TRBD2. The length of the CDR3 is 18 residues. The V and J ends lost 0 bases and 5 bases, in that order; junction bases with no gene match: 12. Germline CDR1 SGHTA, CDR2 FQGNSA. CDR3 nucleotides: TGTGCCAGCAGCTTAGCTAGCGGGGGGCCAACCTTAACCGAGACCCAGTACTTC. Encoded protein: CASSLASGGPTLTETQYF.

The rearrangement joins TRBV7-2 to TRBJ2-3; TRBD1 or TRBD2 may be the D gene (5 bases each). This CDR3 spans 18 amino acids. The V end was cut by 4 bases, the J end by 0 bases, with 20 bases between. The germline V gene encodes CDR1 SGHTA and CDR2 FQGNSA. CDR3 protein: CASSYPGRPIPSTDTQYF. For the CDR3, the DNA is TGTGCCAGCAGCTATCCGGGACGGCCAATTCCTAGCACAGATACGCAGTATTTT.

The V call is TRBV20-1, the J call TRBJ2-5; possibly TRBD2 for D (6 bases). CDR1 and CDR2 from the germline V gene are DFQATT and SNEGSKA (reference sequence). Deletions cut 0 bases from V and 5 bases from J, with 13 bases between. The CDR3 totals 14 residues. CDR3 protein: CSARDMGGTETQYF. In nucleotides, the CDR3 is TGCAGTGCTAGAGATATGGGGGGTACGGAGACCCAGTACTTC.

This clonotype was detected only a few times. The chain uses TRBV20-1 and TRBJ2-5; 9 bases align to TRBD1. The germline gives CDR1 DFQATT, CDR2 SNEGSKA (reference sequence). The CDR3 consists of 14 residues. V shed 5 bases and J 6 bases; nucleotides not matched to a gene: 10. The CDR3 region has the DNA TGCAGTGCTTCCAACAGACAGGGGGAAAAGACCCAGTACTTC. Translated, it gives CSASNRQGEKTQYF.

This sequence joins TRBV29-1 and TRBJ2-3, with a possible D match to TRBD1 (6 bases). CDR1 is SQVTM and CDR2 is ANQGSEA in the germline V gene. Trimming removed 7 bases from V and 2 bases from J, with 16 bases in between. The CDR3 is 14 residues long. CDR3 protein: CSAIRTANTDTQYF. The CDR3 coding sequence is TGCAGCGCAATAAGGACAGCTAACACAGATACGCAGTATTTT.

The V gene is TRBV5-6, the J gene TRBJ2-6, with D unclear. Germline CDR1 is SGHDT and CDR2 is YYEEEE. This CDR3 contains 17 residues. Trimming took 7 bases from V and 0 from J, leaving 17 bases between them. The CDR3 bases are TGTGCCAGCGATGAGATCACCGGGCGCTCTGGGGCCAACGTCCTGACTTTC. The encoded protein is CASDEITGRSGANVLTF.

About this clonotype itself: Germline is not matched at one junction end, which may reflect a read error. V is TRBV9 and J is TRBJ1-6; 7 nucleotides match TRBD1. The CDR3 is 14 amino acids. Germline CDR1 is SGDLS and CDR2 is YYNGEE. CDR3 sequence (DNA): TGTGCCAGCAGCGTACTTGACAGGGACTCACCCCCCCACTTT. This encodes CASSVLDRDSPPHF.

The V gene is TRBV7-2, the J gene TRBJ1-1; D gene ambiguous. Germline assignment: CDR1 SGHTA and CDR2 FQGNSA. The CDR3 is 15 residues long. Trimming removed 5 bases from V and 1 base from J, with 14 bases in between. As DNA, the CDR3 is TGTGCCAGCAGCCCTCCGGGCAGGCAGAACACTGAAGCTTTCTTT. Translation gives CASSPPGRQNTEAFF.

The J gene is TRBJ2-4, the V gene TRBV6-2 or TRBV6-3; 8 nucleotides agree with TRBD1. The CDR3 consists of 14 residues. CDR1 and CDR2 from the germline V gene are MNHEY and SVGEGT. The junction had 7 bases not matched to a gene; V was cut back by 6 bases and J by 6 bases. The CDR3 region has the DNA TGTGCCAGCAGACCGACAGGGGAAGGAAACATTCAGTACTTC. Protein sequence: CASRPTGEGNIQYF.

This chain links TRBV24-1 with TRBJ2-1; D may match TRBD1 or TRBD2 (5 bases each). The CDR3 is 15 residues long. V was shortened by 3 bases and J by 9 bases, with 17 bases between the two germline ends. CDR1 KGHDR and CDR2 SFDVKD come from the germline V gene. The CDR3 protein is CATSDITGVGVEQFF. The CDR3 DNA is TGTGCCACCAGTGATATCACCGGGGTGGGGGTTGAGCAGTTCTTC.

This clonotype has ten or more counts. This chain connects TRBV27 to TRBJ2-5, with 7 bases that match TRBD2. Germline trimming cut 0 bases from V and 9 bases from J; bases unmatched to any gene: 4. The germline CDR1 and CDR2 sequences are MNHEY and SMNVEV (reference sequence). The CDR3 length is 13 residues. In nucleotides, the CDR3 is TGTGCCAGCAGTTTATCGGGAGGGCTTTCCCAGTACTTC. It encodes CASSLSGGLSQYF.

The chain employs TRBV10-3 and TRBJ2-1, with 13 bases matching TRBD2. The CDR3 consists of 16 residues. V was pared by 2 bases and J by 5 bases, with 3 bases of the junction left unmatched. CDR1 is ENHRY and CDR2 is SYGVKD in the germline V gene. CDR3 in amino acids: CAISEPGLAGNNEQFF. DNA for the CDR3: TGTGCCATCAGTGAGCCGGGACTAGCGGGGAACAATGAGCAGTTCTTC.

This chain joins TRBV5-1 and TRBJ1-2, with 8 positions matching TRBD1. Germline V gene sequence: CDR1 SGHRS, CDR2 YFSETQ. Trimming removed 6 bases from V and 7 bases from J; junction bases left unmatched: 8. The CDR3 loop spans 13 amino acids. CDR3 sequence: CASNQDRDPGYTF. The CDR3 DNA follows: TGCGCCAGCAACCAGGACAGGGATCCTGGCTACACCTTC.